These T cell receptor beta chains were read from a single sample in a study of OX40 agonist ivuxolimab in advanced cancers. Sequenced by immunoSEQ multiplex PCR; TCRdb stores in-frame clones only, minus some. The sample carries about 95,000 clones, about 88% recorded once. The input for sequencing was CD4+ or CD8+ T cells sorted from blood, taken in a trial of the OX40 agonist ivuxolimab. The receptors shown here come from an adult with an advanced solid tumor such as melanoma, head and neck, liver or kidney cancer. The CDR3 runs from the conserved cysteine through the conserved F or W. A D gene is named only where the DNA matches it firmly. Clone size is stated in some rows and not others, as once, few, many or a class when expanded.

cdr3_aa: CASSPTGPEETQYF; cdr3_nt: TGCGCCAGCAGCCCGACAGGGCCGGAAGAGACCCAGTACTTC; v_call: TRBV5-1; j_call: TRBJ2-5; d_call: TRBD1; clone_size: NA
cdr3_aa: CASSSSGTVNTEAFF; cdr3_nt: TGTGCCAGTAGTTCTTCCGGGACAGTGAACACTGAAGCTTTCTTT; v_call: TRBV19; j_call: TRBJ1-1; d_call: TRBD1; clone_size: NA
cdr3_aa: CASSLDLGSPLHF; cdr3_nt: TGTGCTAGCAGTCTGGACTTGGGCTCACCCCTCCACTTT; v_call: TRBV7-7; j_call: TRBJ1-6; d_call: NA; clone_size: few
cdr3_aa: CASSIASPTGELFF; cdr3_nt: TGTGCCAGTAGTATTGCGAGCCCGACCGGGGAGCTGTTTTTT; v_call: TRBV19; j_call: TRBJ2-2; d_call: NA; clone_size: many
cdr3_aa: CAGKGAREDTEAFF; cdr3_nt: TGTGCCGGTAAGGGTGCAAGGGAGGACACTGAAGCTTTCTTT; v_call: TRBV18; j_call: TRBJ1-1; d_call: NA; clone_size: NA
cdr3_aa: CASGTNYNQPQHF; cdr3_nt: TGTGCCAGTGGGACAAACTATAATCAGCCCCAGCATTTT; v_call: TRBV19; j_call: TRBJ1-5; d_call: NA; clone_size: NA
cdr3_aa: CASAPGPNTEAFF; cdr3_nt: TGTGCCAGCGCCCCCGGCCCGAACACTGAAGCTTTCTTT; v_call: TRBV5-6; j_call: TRBJ1-1; d_call: NA; clone_size: few
cdr3_aa: CASSLQANTEAFF; cdr3_nt: TGTGCCAGCAGTTTACAGGCGAACACTGAAGCTTTCTTT; v_call: TRBV2; j_call: TRBJ1-1; d_call: NA; clone_size: NA
cdr3_aa: CAWSIGIDTQYF; cdr3_nt: TGTGCCTGGAGTATAGGGATAGATACGCAGTATTTT; v_call: TRBV30; j_call: TRBJ2-3; d_call: NA; clone_size: NA
cdr3_aa: CASSQGIEAFF; cdr3_nt: TGTGCCAGCAGCCAAGGGATTGAAGCTTTCTTT; v_call: TRBV14; j_call: TRBJ1-1; d_call: NA; clone_size: NA
cdr3_aa: CSAKGGNEAFF; cdr3_nt: TGCAGTGCTAAGGGAGGGAATGAAGCTTTCTTT; v_call: TRBV20-1; j_call: TRBJ1-1; d_call: NA; clone_size: NA
cdr3_aa: CASSLRPGGGYYEKLFF; cdr3_nt: TGTGCCAGCAGTTTACGCCCGGGGGGGGGCTATTATGAAAAACTGTTTTTT; v_call: TRBV28; j_call: TRBJ1-4; d_call: NA; clone_size: NA
cdr3_aa: CASGSGGRYEQYF; cdr3_nt: TGTGCCAGCGGTTCGGGAGGACGCTACGAGCAGTACTTC; v_call: TRBV28; j_call: TRBJ2-7; d_call: TRBD2; clone_size: NA
cdr3_aa: CASSPLGVGGNTIYF; cdr3_nt: TGTGCCAGCAGTCCCCTTGGGGTTGGCGGAAACACCATATATTTT; v_call: TRBV27; j_call: TRBJ1-3; d_call: NA; clone_size: NA
cdr3_aa: CASSLGLYGYTF; cdr3_nt: TGTGCCAGCAGCCTAGGACTCTATGGCTACACCTTC; v_call: TRBV5-1; j_call: TRBJ1-2; d_call: NA; clone_size: NA
cdr3_aa: CASSLGPGTNYYGYTF; cdr3_nt: TGTGCCAGCAGCTTAGGGCCGGGGACCAATTACTATGGCTACACCTTC; v_call: TRBV13; j_call: TRBJ1-2; d_call: NA; clone_size: NA
cdr3_aa: CASSDPGTSQETQYF; cdr3_nt: TGTGCCAGCAGTGACCCTGGGACCTCCCAAGAGACCCAGTACTTC; v_call: TRBV28; j_call: TRBJ2-5; d_call: NA; clone_size: NA
cdr3_aa: CASSQEGTSGSARQETQYF; cdr3_nt: TGCGCCAGCAGCCAAGAAGGGACTAGCGGGAGTGCACGGCAAGAGACCCAGTACTTC; v_call: TRBV4-3; j_call: TRBJ2-5; d_call: TRBD2; clone_size: NA
cdr3_aa: CASSLSSETQYF; cdr3_nt: TGTGCCAGCAGCTTATCGTCAGAGACCCAGTACTTC; v_call: TRBV7-9; j_call: TRBJ2-5; d_call: NA; clone_size: NA
cdr3_aa: CASSLGGAAGYTF; cdr3_nt: TGTGCCAGCAGCTTAGGGGGGGCGGCTGGCTACACCTTC; v_call: TRBV7-2; j_call: TRBJ1-2; d_call: NA; clone_size: NA
cdr3_aa: CASSPTDATNEKLFF; cdr3_nt: TGTGCCAGCAGTCCGACTGATGCAACTAATGAAAAACTGTTTTTT; v_call: TRBV6-5; j_call: TRBJ1-4; d_call: NA; clone_size: NA
cdr3_aa: CSVGTVREQGAGGYTF; cdr3_nt: TGCAGCGTTGGGACCGTAAGGGAGCAGGGGGCTGGTGGCTACACCTTC; v_call: TRBV29-1; j_call: TRBJ1-2; d_call: TRBD1; clone_size: few
cdr3_aa: CASSLEIGTEAFF; cdr3_nt: TGTGCCAGCAGCCTAGAGATAGGGACTGAAGCTTTCTTT; v_call: TRBV7-2; j_call: TRBJ1-1; d_call: NA; clone_size: NA
cdr3_aa: CASSSTSYNEQFF; cdr3_nt: TGTGCCAGCAGCTCCACCTCCTACAATGAGCAGTTCTTC; v_call: TRBV7-2; j_call: TRBJ2-1; d_call: NA; clone_size: NA
cdr3_aa: CASSPYPESGEQFF; cdr3_nt: TGTGCCAGCAGCCCCTACCCGGAATCGGGTGAGCAGTTCTTC; v_call: TRBV7-3; j_call: TRBJ2-1; d_call: NA; clone_size: NA
cdr3_aa: CATSRVGLADQETQYF; cdr3_nt: TGTGCCACCAGCAGAGTAGGGCTAGCGGACCAAGAGACCCAGTACTTC; v_call: TRBV15; j_call: TRBJ2-5; d_call: TRBD2; clone_size: NA
cdr3_aa: CASSYSDSESSYEQYF; cdr3_nt: TGTGCCAGCAGTTACTCGGACAGCGAGAGCTCCTACGAGCAGTACTTC; v_call: TRBV6-6; j_call: TRBJ2-7; d_call: NA; clone_size: NA
cdr3_aa: CASSLGRATDRYTF; cdr3_nt: TGTGCCAGCAGCTTAGGCCGGGCGACCGATCGCTACACCTTC; v_call: TRBV7-9; j_call: TRBJ1-2; d_call: NA; clone_size: NA
cdr3_aa: CASTARGGQETQYF; cdr3_nt: TGTGCCAGCACCGCAAGGGGTGGGCAAGAGACCCAGTACTTC; v_call: TRBV28; j_call: TRBJ2-5; d_call: NA; clone_size: NA
cdr3_aa: CASSLQVSGANVLTF; cdr3_nt: TGCGCCAGCAGCTTACAGGTTTCTGGGGCCAACGTCCTGACTTTC; v_call: TRBV4-1; j_call: TRBJ2-6; d_call: NA; clone_size: NA
cdr3_aa: CASSQPPCWGPGTHEQYF; cdr3_nt: TGCGCCAGCAGTCAACCCCCCTGTTGGGGGCCTGGGACCCACGAGCAGTACTTC; v_call: TRBV23-1; j_call: TRBJ2-7; d_call: NA; clone_size: NA
cdr3_aa: CASSLDIPVTDTQYF; cdr3_nt: TGTGCCAGCAGCTTAGATATTCCAGTCACAGATACGCAGTATTTT; v_call: TRBV11-2; j_call: TRBJ2-3; d_call: NA; clone_size: NA
cdr3_aa: CASSAGMNQPQHF; cdr3_nt: TGTGCCAGTAGTGCAGGGATGAATCAGCCCCAGCATTTT; v_call: TRBV19; j_call: TRBJ1-5; d_call: NA; clone_size: NA
cdr3_aa: CAAGQPQHF; cdr3_nt: TGTGCCGCGGGGCAGCCCCAGCATTTT; v_call: TRBV27; j_call: TRBJ1-5; d_call: NA; clone_size: few
cdr3_aa: CASSQEGLAENTGELFF; cdr3_nt: TGTGCCAGCAGCCAAGAAGGGCTAGCAGAGAACACCGGGGAGCTGTTTTTT; v_call: TRBV4-2; j_call: TRBJ2-2; d_call: NA; clone_size: NA
cdr3_aa: CASRYPGQNTEAFF; cdr3_nt: TGTGCCAGCAGGTACCCGGGACAGAACACTGAAGCTTTCTTT; v_call: TRBV28; j_call: TRBJ1-1; d_call: NA; clone_size: NA
cdr3_aa: CASSGADEQYF; cdr3_nt: TGTGCCAGCAGTGGGGCAGACGAGCAGTACTTC; v_call: TRBV2; j_call: TRBJ2-7; d_call: NA; clone_size: NA
cdr3_aa: CASSTLGTANDSYNSPLHF; cdr3_nt: TGTGCCAGCAGCACACTCGGGACAGCGAACGACTCCTATAATTCACCCCTCCACTTT; v_call: TRBV7-6; j_call: TRBJ1-6; d_call: TRBD1; clone_size: NA
cdr3_aa: CASSLSLENNEQFF; cdr3_nt: TGTGCCAGCAGCTTATCGCTGGAAAACAATGAGCAGTTCTTC; v_call: TRBV7-3; j_call: TRBJ2-1; d_call: NA; clone_size: NA
cdr3_aa: CAWSVRDRGGKLFF; cdr3_nt: TGTGCCTGGAGTGTCCGGGACAGGGGGGGAAAACTGTTTTTT; v_call: TRBV30; j_call: TRBJ1-4; d_call: TRBD1; clone_size: once
cdr3_aa: CAWSLFEGGLIKGKDSPLHF; cdr3_nt: TGTGCCTGGAGTCTTTTCGAGGGAGGGTTAATTAAAGGAAAGGATTCACCCCTCCACTTT; v_call: TRBV30; j_call: TRBJ1-6; d_call: NA; clone_size: NA
cdr3_aa: CASSSPDRGVTDTQYF; cdr3_nt: TGTGCCAGCAGTTCACCTGACAGGGGGGTCACAGATACGCAGTATTTT; v_call: TRBV27; j_call: TRBJ2-3; d_call: TRBD1; clone_size: NA
cdr3_aa: CASSFSQTDTQYF; cdr3_nt: TGTGCCAGCAGCTTTTCCCAGACAGATACGCAGTATTTT; v_call: TRBV7-6; j_call: TRBJ2-3; d_call: NA; clone_size: few
cdr3_aa: CASSPGQGRGYTF; cdr3_nt: TGTGCCAGCTCACCAGGACAGGGTCGTGGCTACACCTTC; v_call: TRBV18; j_call: TRBJ1-2; d_call: TRBD1; clone_size: NA
cdr3_aa: CASSKDTRREAFF; cdr3_nt: TGTGCCAGTAGTAAGGACACCCGAAGGGAGGCTTTCTTT; v_call: TRBV19; j_call: TRBJ1-1; d_call: NA; clone_size: NA
cdr3_aa: CASSRTDQETQYF; cdr3_nt: TGCGCCAGCAGCAGGACAGATCAAGAGACCCAGTACTTC; v_call: TRBV5-1; j_call: TRBJ2-5; d_call: NA; clone_size: NA
cdr3_aa: CASSFEDSYNEQFF; cdr3_nt: TGTGCCAGCAGCTTTGAGGACTCTTACAATGAGCAGTTCTTC; v_call: TRBV5-4; j_call: TRBJ2-1; d_call: NA; clone_size: NA
cdr3_aa: CASSLGFGGGRDEQFF; cdr3_nt: TGTGCCAGCAGCTTAGGTTTCGGAGGGGGGCGCGATGAGCAGTTCTTC; v_call: TRBV13; j_call: TRBJ2-1; d_call: NA; clone_size: once
cdr3_aa: CASSPGGRAAPNTGELFF; cdr3_nt: TGTGCCAGCAGCCCGGGAGGCCGGGCCGCTCCGAACACCGGGGAGCTGTTTTTT; v_call: TRBV5-4; j_call: TRBJ2-2; d_call: TRBD2; clone_size: once
cdr3_aa: CASSEGEDSYGYTF; cdr3_nt: TGTGCCAGCAGTGAGGGGGAGGATAGCTATGGCTACACCTTC; v_call: TRBV6-1; j_call: TRBJ1-2; d_call: NA; clone_size: NA
cdr3_aa: CASSQVKARVINSPLHF; cdr3_nt: TGCGCCAGCAGCCAAGTAAAGGCCAGGGTGATAAATTCACCCCTCCACTTT; v_call: TRBV4-3; j_call: TRBJ1-6; d_call: NA; clone_size: NA
cdr3_aa: CASSLVYERDPDTQYF; cdr3_nt: TGCGCCAGCAGCTTGGTGTACGAGCGGGATCCAGATACGCAGTATTTT; v_call: TRBV5-1; j_call: TRBJ2-3; d_call: TRBD2; clone_size: NA
cdr3_aa: CASSFKGGNEQFF; cdr3_nt: TGTGCCAGCAGCTTCAAGGGCGGGAATGAGCAGTTCTTC; v_call: TRBV7-2; j_call: TRBJ2-1; d_call: NA; clone_size: NA
cdr3_aa: CASSLGAGEPQHF; cdr3_nt: TGTGCCAGCTCACTCGGGGCCGGGGAGCCCCAGCATTTT; v_call: TRBV18; j_call: TRBJ1-5; d_call: NA; clone_size: NA
cdr3_aa: CASSFEGRDEQYF; cdr3_nt: TGTGCCAGCAGCTTTGAGGGTAGGGACGAGCAGTACTTC; v_call: TRBV7-2; j_call: TRBJ2-7; d_call: NA; clone_size: NA